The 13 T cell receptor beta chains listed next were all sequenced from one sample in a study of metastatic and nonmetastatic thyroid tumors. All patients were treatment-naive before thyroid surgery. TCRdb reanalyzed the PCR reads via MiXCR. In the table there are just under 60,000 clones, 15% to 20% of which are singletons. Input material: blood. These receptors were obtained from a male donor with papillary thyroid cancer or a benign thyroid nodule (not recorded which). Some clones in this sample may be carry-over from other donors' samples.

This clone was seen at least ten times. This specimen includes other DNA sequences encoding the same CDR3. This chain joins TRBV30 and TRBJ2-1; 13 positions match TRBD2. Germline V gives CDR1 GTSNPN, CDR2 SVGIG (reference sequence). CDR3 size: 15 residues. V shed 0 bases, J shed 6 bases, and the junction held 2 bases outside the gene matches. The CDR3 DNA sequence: TGTGCCTGGAGTGTACTAGCGGGAGGGCCCAATGAGCAGTTCTTC. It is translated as CAWSVLAGGPNEQFF.

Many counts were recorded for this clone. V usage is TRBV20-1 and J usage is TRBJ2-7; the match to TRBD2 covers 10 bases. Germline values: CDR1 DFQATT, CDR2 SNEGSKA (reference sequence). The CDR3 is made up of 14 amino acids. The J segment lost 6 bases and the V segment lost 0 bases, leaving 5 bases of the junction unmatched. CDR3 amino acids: CSARDPERGGEQYF. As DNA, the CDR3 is TGCAGTGCTAGAGATCCAGAGCGGGGGGGCGAGCAGTACTTC.

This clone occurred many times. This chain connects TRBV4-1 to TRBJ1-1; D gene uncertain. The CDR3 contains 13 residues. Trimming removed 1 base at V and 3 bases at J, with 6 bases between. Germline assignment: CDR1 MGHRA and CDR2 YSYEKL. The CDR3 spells CASSQGQYTEAFF. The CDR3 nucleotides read TGCGCCAGCAGCCAAGGTCAGTACACTGAAGCTTTCTTT.

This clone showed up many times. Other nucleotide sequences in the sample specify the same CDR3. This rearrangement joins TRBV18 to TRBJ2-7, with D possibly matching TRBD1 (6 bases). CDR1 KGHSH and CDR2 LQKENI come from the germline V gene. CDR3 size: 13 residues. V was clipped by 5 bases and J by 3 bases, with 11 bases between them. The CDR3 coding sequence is TGTGCCAGCTCATCCGGACAGCTCTACGAGCAGTACGTC. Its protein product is CASSSGQLYEQYV.

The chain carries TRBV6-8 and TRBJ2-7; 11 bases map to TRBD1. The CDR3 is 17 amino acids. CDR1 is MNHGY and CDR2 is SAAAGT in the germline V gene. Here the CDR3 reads CASSQISRDRGGYEQYV. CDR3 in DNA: TGTGCAAGCAGCCAAATCTCCCGGGACAGGGGGGGGTACGAGCAGTACGTC.

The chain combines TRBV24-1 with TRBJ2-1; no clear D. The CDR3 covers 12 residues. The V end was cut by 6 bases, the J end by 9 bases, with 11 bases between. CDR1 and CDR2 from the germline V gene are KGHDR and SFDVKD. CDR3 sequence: CATSKGSVEQFF. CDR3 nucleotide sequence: TGTGCCACCAGTAAAGGTTCGGTTGAGCAGTTCTTC.

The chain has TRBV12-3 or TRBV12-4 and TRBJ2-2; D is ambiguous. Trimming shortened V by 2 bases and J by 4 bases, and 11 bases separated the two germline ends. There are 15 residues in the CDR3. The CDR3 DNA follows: TGTGCCAGCAGTTTACCCGGAGTTGGCACCGGGGAGCTGTTTTTT. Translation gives CASSLPGVGTGELFF.

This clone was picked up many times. The CDR3 DNA is TGCAGTGCTAGAGATGTGGGACTTTATGAGACCCAGTACTTC. It translates to CSARDVGLYETQYF. The chain has TRBV20-1 and TRBJ2-5; D might be TRBD2 (6 bases). Germline V gene lookup returns CDR1 DFQATT and CDR2 SNEGSKA (reference sequence). The CDR3 has 14 amino acids. Deletions cut 0 bases from V and 5 bases from J, with 13 bases between.

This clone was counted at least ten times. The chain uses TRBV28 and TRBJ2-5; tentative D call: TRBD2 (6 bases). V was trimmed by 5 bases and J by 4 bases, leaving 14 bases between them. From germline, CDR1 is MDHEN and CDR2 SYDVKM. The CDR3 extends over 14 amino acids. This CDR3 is CASSTHRGAETQYF. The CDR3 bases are TGTGCCAGCAGTACTCATCGCGGGGCAGAGACCCAGTACTTC.

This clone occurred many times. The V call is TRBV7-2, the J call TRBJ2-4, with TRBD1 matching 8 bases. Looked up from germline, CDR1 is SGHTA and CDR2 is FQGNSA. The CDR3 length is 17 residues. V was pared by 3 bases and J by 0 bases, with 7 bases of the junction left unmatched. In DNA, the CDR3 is TGTGCCAGCAGCTTGATGACAGGGGCAAGAGCCAAAAACATTCAGTACTTC. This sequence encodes CASSLMTGARAKNIQYF.

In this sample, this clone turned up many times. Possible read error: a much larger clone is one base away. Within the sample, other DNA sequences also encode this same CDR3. The CDR3 DNA follows: TGCGCCAGCAGTTACGATTATTCAGGGCCCGGGCCCTACAATGAGCAGTTCTTC. Its protein product is CASSYDYSGPGPYNEQFF. The V and J genes are TRBV6-2 or TRBV6-3 and TRBJ2-1, with D maybe TRBD1 (5 bases). The CDR3 extends over 18 amino acids. Germline values: CDR1 MNHEY, CDR2 SVGEGT.

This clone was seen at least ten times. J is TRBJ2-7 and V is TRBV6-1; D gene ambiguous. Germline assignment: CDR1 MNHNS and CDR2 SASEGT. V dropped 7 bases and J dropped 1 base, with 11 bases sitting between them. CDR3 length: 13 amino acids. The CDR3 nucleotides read TGTGCCAGCAACCAGGACGGGTCCTACGAGCAGTACTTC. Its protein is CASNQDGSYEQYF.

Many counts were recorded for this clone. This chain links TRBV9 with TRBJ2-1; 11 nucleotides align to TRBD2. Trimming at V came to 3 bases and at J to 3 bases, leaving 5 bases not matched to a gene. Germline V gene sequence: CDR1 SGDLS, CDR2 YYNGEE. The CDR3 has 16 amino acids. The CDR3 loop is CASSGTSGGYYNEQFF. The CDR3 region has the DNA TGTGCCAGCAGCGGAACTAGCGGGGGATACTACAATGAGCAGTTCTTC.